The T cell receptor beta chain under discussion was sequenced for a study of blood T cell repertoires in COVID-19. V gave up 6 bases and J gave up 7 bases, with 10 bases separating them. The V gene's germline CDR1 is MNHEY and CDR2 SMNVEV (reference sequence). The CDR3 runs to 12 residues. What the recovered Cohort 3 donors had was two negative PCRs, clearance, or symptom resolution. Authors' analysis steps: Nucleated cell counts were estimated from reference gene primer amplification. Measured with immunoSEQ multiplex PCR; TCRdb has only the in-frame clones, and not every one. V, J and clone size are those of that table, while D and trimming were read from the DNA. Of roughly 200,000 clones in the sample, more than 80% were seen once.

This TCR was recovered from a man aged 35 to 55 who had recovered from COVID-19. The chain employs TRBV27 and TRBJ2-1, with a tentative D call TRBD2 (6 bases). The sample was PBMCs or T cells enriched from blood (not recorded which). CDR3 DNA: TGTGCCAGCAGGGGGACTGGGAATGAGCAGTTCTTC. As protein: CASRGTGNEQFF.